Listed here are 8 T cell receptor beta chains from one sample, sequenced in a study of CD8+CD57+ T cells in acquired aplastic anemia. The TCR beta profiling, which covered VDJ combination and CDR3 sequence, was carried out using genomic DNA as the template. Using its own MiXCR run on the reads, TCRdb lists one record per CDR3 protein. The sample lists around 430,000 distinct CDR3 sequences, around a third seen once, with roughly 0.89% in the top ten. The authors sequenced patients whose flow cytometry had shown CD8+CD57+ cell expansion. The sample consisted of sorted CD4+, CD8+, or CD8+CD57+ T cells (not recorded which) from PBMCs. These receptors all come from a human donor with aplastic anemia.

This chain links TRBV9 with TRBJ2-3, with a weak D call TRBD2 (6 bases). Trimming shortened V by 1 base and J by 2 bases, and 8 bases separated the two germline ends. The CDR3 sequence is 14 residues long. Per germline, CDR1 SGDLS and CDR2 YYNGEE. CDR3 nucleotide sequence: TGTGCCAGCAGCGTACAGGGACTCACAGATACGCAGTATTTT. It specifies CASSVQGLTDTQYF.

CDR3: CASRRTKNIQYF. The CDR3 nucleotides are TGTGCCAGCAGGAGGACCAAAAACATTCAGTACTTC. V usage is TRBV10-3 and J usage is TRBJ2-4, with a tentative D call TRBD2 (5 bases). The V gene's germline CDR1 is ENHRY and CDR2 SYGVKD. V was clipped by 10 bases and J by 2 bases, with 9 bases between them. The CDR3 is 12 residues long.

This clonotype was seen a few times. The chain recombines TRBV20-1 with TRBJ1-6, with D possibly TRBD1 on 6 matching bases. The CDR3 runs to 14 residues. V was trimmed by 3 bases and J by 10 bases, leaving 16 bases between them. CDR1 is DFQATT, CDR2 SNEGSKA, per germline (reference sequence). CDR3 region: CSASVRGPPSPLHF. As DNA, the CDR3 is TGCAGTGCTAGCGTCCGGGGGCCGCCGTCACCCCTCCACTTT.

The V gene is TRBV9, the J gene TRBJ2-7; weak D call: TRBD1 (5 bases). The CDR3 loop spans 15 amino acids. Germline assignment: CDR1 SGDLS and CDR2 YYNGEE. V was cut by 0 bases and J by 3 bases, with 13 bases left in between. As DNA, the CDR3 is TGTGCCAGCAGCGTAGGGGGCAGGGATTACTACGAGCAGTACTTC. This encodes CASSVGGRDYYEQYF. Supplemented by reference TRBV9 and TRBJ2-7, the full variable domain reads DSGVTQTPKHLITATGQRVTLRCSPRSGDLSVYWYQQSLDQGLQFLIQYYNGEERAKGNILERFSAQQFPDLHSELNLSSLELGDSALYFCASSVGGRDYYEQYFGPGTRLTVT.

The table lists this clonotype with a count of one. The J gene is TRBJ2-1, the V gene TRBV4-3, with 7 bases that match TRBD1. The CDR3 contains 13 residues. Trimming removed 0 bases from V and 10 bases from J; junction bases left unmatched: 3. CDR1 and CDR2 (germline): LGHNA, YSLEER. CDR3 DNA sequence: TGCGCCAGCAGCCAAGATTCGGACAGGGAGCAGTTCTTC. It encodes CASSQDSDREQFF.

This clonotype was recorded many times. This rearrangement joins TRBV20-1 to TRBJ2-7, with 7 bases fitting TRBD2. CDR1 DFQATT and CDR2 SNEGSKA come from the germline V gene (reference sequence). The V gene end was trimmed by 4 bases and the J gene end by 3 bases; junction bases not matched to a gene: 3. This CDR3 region has 12 residues. In nucleotides, the CDR3 is TGCAGTGCTACGTCTAGCGGCTACGAGCAGTACTTC. Protein sequence: CSATSSGYEQYF.

The chain combines TRBV19 with TRBJ2-2; 8 bases align to TRBD1. The CDR3 totals 16 residues. Germline CDR1 LNHDA, CDR2 SQIVND (reference sequence). With 5 bases clipped from V and 2 bases from J, the junction kept 7 bases outside the gene matches. The chain's CDR3 is CASSADRDPNTGELFF. The CDR3 region has the DNA TGTGCCAGTAGTGCGGACAGGGACCCCAACACCGGGGAGCTGTTTTTT.

Comment on this clonotype: With a much larger clone just one base away, this may be a read error. It is likely a read error, because the conserved phenylalanine at the end of the CDR3 is missing. J is TRBJ1-6 and V is TRBV7-9; perhaps TRBD1 as D (5 bases). This CDR3 spans 13 amino acids. In germline, CDR1 is SEHNR, CDR2 FQNEAQ (reference sequence). Trimming removed 7 bases at V and 9 bases at J, with 13 bases between. CDR3 protein: CASTLRGGSPLHL. As DNA, the CDR3 is TGTGCCAGCACCCTAAGGGGTGGTTCACCCCTCCACCTT.